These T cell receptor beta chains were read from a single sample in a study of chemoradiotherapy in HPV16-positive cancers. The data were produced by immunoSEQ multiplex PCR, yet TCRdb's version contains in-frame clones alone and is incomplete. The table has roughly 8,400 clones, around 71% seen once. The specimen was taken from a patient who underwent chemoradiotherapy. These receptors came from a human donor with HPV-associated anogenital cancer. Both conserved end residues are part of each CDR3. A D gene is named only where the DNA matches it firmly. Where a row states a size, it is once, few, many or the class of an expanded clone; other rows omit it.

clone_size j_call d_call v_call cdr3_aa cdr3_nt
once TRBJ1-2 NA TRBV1 CTSSQANRDTPVGYGYTF TGCACCAGCAGCCAAGCGAATCGGGACACTCCGGTCGGTTATGGCTACACCTTC
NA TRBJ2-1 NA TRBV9 CASSPHAIRGVGNEQFF TGTGCCAGCAGCCCCCACGCGATCAGGGGGGTGGGGAATGAGCAGTTCTTC
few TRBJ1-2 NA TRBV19 CASSIPPFGYTF TGTGCCAGTAGTATTCCGCCCTTTGGCTACACCTTC
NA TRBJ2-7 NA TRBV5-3 CARSFPRVSYEQYF TGTGCCAGAAGCTTCCCCCGGGTATCCTACGAGCAGTACTTC
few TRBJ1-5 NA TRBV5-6 CASSFRALRGQPQHF TGTGCCAGCAGCTTTCGGGCACTTCGGGGTCAGCCCCAGCATTTT
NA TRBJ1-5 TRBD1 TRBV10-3 CAISESGGTGNQPQHF TGTGCCATCAGTGAGTCTGGCGGGACAGGCAATCAGCCCCAGCATTTT
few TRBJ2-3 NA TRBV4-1 CASSQDSTGSSDTQYF TGCGCCAGCAGCCAAGATAGTACAGGTAGTTCAGATACGCAGTATTTT
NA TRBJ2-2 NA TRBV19 CASKHPWGDTGELFF TGTGCCAGTAAACACCCCTGGGGTGACACCGGGGAGCTGTTTTTT
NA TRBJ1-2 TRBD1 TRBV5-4 CASSLGQGWGYTF TGTGCCAGCAGCCTCGGACAGGGCTGGGGCTACACCTTC
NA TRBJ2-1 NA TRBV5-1 CASSLEAGAAYNEQFF TGCGCCAGCAGCTTGGAAGCTGGGGCAGCCTACAATGAGCAGTTCTTC
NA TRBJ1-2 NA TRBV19 CASSMAGDLYGYTF TGTGCCAGTAGTATGGCAGGGGACCTCTATGGCTACACCTTC
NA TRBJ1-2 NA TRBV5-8 CASSLIGVTNYGYTF TGTGCCAGCAGCTTGATCGGGGTAACGAACTATGGCTACACCTTC
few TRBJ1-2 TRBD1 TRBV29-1 CSADSQGDGYTF TGCAGCGCGGACTCGCAGGGGGATGGCTACACCTTC
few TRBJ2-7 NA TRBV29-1 CSVGPRVTVSEQYF TGCAGCGTTGGTCCCAGGGTAACGGTGAGCGAGCAGTACTTC
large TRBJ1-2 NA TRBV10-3 CAISESEAGDGYTF TGTGCCATCAGTGAGTCTGAGGCGGGAGATGGCTACACCTTC
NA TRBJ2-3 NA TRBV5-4 CASSLMGTDTQYF TGTGCCAGCAGCTTGATGGGCACAGATACGCAGTATTTT
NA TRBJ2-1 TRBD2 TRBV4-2 CASSLAGGQEQFF TGTGCCAGCAGCCTAGCGGGGGGGCAGGAGCAGTTCTTC
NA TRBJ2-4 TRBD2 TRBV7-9 CASSLALAGGLLAKNIQYF TGTGCCAGCAGTCTAGCCCTAGCGGGGGGCCTTCTAGCCAAAAACATTCAGTACTTC
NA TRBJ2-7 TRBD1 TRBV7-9 CASSKGQDYEQYF TGTGCCAGCAGCAAAGGACAGGACTACGAGCAGTACTTC
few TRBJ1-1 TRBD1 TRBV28 CASRDSTGMGTEAFF TGTGCCAGCAGGGACTCGACAGGGATGGGCACTGAAGCTTTCTTT
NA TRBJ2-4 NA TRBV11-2 CASSLEGGGGKNIQYF TGTGCCAGCAGCTTAGAGGGAGGGGGTGGCAAAAACATTCAGTACTTC
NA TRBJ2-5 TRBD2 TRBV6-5 CASSPASQGGETQYF TGTGCCAGCAGTCCGGCGTCGCAGGGAGGGGAGACCCAGTACTTC
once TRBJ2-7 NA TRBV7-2 CASSLMGPSVSEQYF TGTGCCAGCAGCTTAATGGGGCCCAGTGTCTCCGAGCAGTACTTC
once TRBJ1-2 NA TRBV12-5 CASGLPWGRRYGYTF TGTGCTAGTGGTTTGCCCTGGGGCAGGCGATATGGCTACACCTTC
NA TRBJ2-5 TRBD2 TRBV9 CASTVSGGARETQYF TGTGCCAGCACTGTTAGCGGGGGGGCCAGGGAGACCCAGTACTTC
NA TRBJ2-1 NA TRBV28 CASSLHSRNEQFF TGTGCCAGCAGTTTACACAGTAGGAATGAGCAGTTCTTC
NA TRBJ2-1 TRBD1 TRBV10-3 CAITGTVYNEQFF TGTGCCATCACCGGGACAGTCTACAATGAGCAGTTCTTC
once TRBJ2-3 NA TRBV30 CAWSVLVADTQYF TGTGCCTGGAGTGTACTGGTCGCAGATACGCAGTATTTT
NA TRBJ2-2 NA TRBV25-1 CASSVTGTLPGELFF TGTGCCAGCAGTGTCACAGGGACGTTGCCCGGGGAGCTGTTTTTT
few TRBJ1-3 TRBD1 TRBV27 CASSFGQGPGNTIYF TGTGCCAGCAGTTTTGGACAGGGGCCTGGAAACACCATATATTTT
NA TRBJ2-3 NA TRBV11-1 CASSLAGRNTDTQYF TGTGCCAGCAGCTTAGCGGGCAGAAACACAGATACGCAGTATTTT
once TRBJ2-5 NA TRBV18 CASSTNQGPETQYF TGTGCCAGCTCCACCAATCAGGGGCCGGAGACCCAGTACTTC
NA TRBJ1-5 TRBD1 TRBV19 CASTPTGGVFQPQHF TGTGCCAGTACACCCACAGGGGGCGTTTTTCAGCCCCAGCATTTT